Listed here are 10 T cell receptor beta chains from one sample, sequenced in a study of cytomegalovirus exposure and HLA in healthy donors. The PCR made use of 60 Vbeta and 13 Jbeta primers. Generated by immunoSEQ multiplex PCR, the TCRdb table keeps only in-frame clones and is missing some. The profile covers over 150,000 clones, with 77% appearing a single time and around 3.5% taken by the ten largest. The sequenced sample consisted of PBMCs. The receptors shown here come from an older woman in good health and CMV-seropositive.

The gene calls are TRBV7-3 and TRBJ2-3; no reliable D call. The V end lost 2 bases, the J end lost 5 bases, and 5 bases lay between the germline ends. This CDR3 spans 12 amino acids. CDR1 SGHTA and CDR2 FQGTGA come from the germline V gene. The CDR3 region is CASSLPGDTQYF. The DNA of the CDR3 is TGTGCCAGCAGCTTACCGGGAGATACGCAGTATTTT. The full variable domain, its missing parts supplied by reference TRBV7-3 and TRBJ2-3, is GAGVSQTPSNKVTEKGKYVELRCDPISGHTALYWYRQSLGQGPEFLIYFQGTGAADDSGLPNDRFFAVRPEGSVSTLKIQRTERGDSAVYLCASSLPGDTQYFGPGTRLTVL.

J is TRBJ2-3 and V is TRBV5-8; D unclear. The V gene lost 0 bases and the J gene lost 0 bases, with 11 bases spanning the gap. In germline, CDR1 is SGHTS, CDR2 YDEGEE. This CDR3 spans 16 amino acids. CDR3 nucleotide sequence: TGTGCCAGCAGCTTGGTTGTCGTCACTAGCACAGATACGCAGTATTTT. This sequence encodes CASSLVVVTSTDTQYF.

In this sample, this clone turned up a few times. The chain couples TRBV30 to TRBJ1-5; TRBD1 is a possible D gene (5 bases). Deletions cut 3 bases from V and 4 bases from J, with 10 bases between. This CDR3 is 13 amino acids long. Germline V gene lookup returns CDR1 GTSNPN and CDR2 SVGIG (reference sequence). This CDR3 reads CAWSGTANQPQHF. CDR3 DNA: TGTGCCTGGAGCGGGACTGCTAATCAGCCCCAGCATTTT.

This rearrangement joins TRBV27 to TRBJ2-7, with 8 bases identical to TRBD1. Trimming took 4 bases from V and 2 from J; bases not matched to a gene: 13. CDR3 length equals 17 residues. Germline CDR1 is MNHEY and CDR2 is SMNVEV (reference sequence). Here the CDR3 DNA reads TGTGCCAGCAGTTCCATTCCCGGGACAGGCCTAGCCTACGAGCAGTACTTC. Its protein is CASSSIPGTGLAYEQYF.

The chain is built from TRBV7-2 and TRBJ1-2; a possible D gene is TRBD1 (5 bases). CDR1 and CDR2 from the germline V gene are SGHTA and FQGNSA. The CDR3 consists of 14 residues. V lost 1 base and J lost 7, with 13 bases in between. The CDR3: CASSLVGGAVGYTF. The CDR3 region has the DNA TGTGCCAGCAGCTTAGTAGGAGGGGCGGTTGGCTACACCTTC.

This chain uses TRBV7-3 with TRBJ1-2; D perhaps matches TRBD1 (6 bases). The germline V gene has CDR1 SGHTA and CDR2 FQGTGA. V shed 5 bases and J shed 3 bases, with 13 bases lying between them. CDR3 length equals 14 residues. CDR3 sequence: CASSKNRVDYGYTF. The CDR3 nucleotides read TGTGCCAGCAGCAAAAACAGGGTGGACTATGGCTACACCTTC. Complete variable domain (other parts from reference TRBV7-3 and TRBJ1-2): GAGVSQTPSNKVTEKGKYVELRCDPISGHTALYWYRQSLGQGPEFLIYFQGTGAADDSGLPNDRFFAVRPEGSVSTLKIQRTERGDSAVYLCASSKNRVDYGYTFGSGTRLTVV.

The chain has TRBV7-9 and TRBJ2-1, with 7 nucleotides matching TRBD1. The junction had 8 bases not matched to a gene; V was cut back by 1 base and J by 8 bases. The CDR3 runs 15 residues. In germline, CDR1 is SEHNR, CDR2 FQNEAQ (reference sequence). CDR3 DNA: TGTGCCAGCAGCTTAGATACGACAGGGATGGATGAGCAGTTCTTC. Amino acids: CASSLDTTGMDEQFF.

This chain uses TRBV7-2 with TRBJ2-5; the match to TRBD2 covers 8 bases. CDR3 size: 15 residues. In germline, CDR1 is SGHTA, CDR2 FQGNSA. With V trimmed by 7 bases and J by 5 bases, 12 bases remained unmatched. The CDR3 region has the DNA TGTGCCAGCACCTCCCCCGGGGGGGCCGGGGAGACCCAGTACTTC. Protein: CASTSPGGAGETQYF.

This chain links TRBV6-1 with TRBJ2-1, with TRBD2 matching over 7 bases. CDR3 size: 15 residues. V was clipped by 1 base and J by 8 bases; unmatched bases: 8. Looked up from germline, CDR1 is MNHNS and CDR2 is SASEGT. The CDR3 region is CASSEGRGGRDEQFF. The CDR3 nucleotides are TGTGCCAGCAGTGAAGGTCGGGGAGGGAGGGATGAGCAGTTCTTC.

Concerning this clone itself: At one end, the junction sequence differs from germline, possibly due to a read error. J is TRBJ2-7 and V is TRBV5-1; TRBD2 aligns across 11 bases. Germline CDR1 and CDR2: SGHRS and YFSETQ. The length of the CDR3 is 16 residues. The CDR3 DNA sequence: TGCGCCAGCAGCCTAAACGCCGGGACTAGCGGCTACGGGCAGTACTTC. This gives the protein CASSLNAGTSGYGQYF.